Listed here is a single TCR beta chain. This record comes from a study of CD8+CD57+ T cells in acquired aplastic anemia. In the study overall: Mean read depth for CD4+ cells from healthy donors was 10 million to 14 million.

The CDR3 runs to 15 residues. CDR1 is LNHDA, CDR2 SQIVND, per germline (reference sequence). J gave up 5 bases and V 9 bases, and 10 bases lay outside the gene matches. Genomic DNA was employed as the template in profiling TCR beta VDJ and CDR3. From the reads, TCRdb called clonotypes with MiXCR, one entry per CDR3 protein. The sample has 400,000 to 500,000 distinct CDR3 sequences, just under 70% seen once. Sequenced material: sorted CD4+, CD8+, or CD8+CD57+ T cells (not recorded which) from PBMCs. This sequence joins TRBV19 and TRBJ1-6; 7 bases align to TRBD1. This sequence was found in a human donor in good health, serving as a control. As DNA, the CDR3 is TGTGCCAGCAGCTTTAGACAGGGCAATAATTCACCCCTCCACTTT. Translation: CASSFRQGNNSPLHF. The complete variable domain, with remaining parts taken from reference TRBV19 and TRBJ1-6, reads DGGITQSPKYLFRKEGQNVTLSCEQNLNHDAMYWYRQDPGQGLRLIYYSQIVNDFQKGDIAEGYSVSREKKESFPLTVTSAQKNPTAFYLCASSFRQGNNSPLHFGNGTRLTVT.